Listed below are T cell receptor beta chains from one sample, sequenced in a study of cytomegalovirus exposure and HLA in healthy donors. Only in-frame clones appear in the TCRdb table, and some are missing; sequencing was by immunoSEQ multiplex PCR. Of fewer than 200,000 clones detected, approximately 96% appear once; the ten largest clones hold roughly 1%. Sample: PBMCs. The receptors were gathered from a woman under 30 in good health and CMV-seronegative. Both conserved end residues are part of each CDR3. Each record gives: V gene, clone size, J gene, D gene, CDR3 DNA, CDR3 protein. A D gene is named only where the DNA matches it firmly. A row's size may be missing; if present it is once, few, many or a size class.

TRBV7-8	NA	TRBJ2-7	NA	TGTGCCAGCAGCTTAGGGGCAGAGTACGAGCAGTACTTC	CASSLGAEYEQYF
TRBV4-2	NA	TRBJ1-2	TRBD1	TGTGCCAGCAGACAGGGGTTAACTAACTATGGCTACACCTTC	CASRQGLTNYGYTF
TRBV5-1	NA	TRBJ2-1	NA	TGCGCCAGCAGCTTGCCCGGGACTGGATACAATGAGCAGTTCTTC	CASSLPGTGYNEQFF
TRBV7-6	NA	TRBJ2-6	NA	TGTGCCAGCAGCTTCGGTAGGACAGACTCTGGGGCCAACGTCCTGACTTTC	CASSFGRTDSGANVLTF
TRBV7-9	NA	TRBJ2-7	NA	TGTGCCAGCAGCTCTACCTACGAGCAGTACTTC	CASSSTYEQYF
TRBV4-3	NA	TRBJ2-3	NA	TGCGCCAGCAGCCAAGCTTACTCGGTGAGCACAGATACGCAGTATTTT	CASSQAYSVSTDTQYF
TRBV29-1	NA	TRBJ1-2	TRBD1	TGCAGCGTAGAACTCCGGGACAGGCCCCCCCCGGGGTGGTATGGCTACACCTTC	CSVELRDRPPPGWYGYTF
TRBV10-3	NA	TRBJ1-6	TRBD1	TGTGCCATCAGGTATACAGGGGATAATTCACCCCTCCACTTT	CAIRYTGDNSPLHF
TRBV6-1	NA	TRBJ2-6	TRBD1	TGTGCCAGCATTGACAGGGGGCGTAATGAGTTCGACCTGACTTTC	CASIDRGRNEFDLTF
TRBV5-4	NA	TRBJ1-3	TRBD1	TGTGCCAGCAGCAAGGACAGGGGAACTGGAAACACCATATATTTT	CASSKDRGTGNTIYF
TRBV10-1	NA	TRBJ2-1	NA	TGCGCCAGCAGGGCCTTACAGGGCCCCGGCTACAATGAGCAGTTCTTC	CASRALQGPGYNEQFF
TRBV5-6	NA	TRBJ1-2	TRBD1	TGTGCCAGCAACAGCCGGGACAGCTTAAACTATGGCTACACCTTC	CASNSRDSLNYGYTF
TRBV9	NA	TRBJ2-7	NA	TGTGCCAGCAGCGTAACACAGGCCCCGTACGAGCAGTACTTC	CASSVTQAPYEQYF
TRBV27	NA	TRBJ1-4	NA	TGTGCCAGCAGACCTCTCCCAGACGTCCGGGGAAAACTGTTTTTT	CASRPLPDVRGKLFF
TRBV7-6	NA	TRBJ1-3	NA	TGTGCCAGCAGCAGGACATCTACCTCTGGAAACACCATATATTTT	CASSRTSTSGNTIYF
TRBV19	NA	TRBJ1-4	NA	TGTGCCAGTAGTATAGATAATCGCAGGGTCCTAAATGAAAAACTGTTTTTT	CASSIDNRRVLNEKLFF
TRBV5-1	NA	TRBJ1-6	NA	TGCGCCAGCAGCTTGGTGACAGACGACCCCCTCCACTTT	CASSLVTDDPLHF
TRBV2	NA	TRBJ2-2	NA	TGTGCCAGCAGGAATACTGGGGAGCTGTTTTTT	CASRNTGELFF
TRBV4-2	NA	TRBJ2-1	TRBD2	TGTGCCAGCAGCCAGTTAGCGGGGAGCTCCTACAATGAGCAGTTCTTC	CASSQLAGSSYNEQFF
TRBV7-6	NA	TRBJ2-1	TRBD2	TGTGCCAGCAGCTTACTTAGCGGGGGGACTAATGAGCAGTTCTTC	CASSLLSGGTNEQFF
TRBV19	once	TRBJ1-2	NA	TGTGCCAGTAGTAGAAGACCGGAGAGGGTCTATGGCTACACCTTC	CASSRRPERVYGYTF
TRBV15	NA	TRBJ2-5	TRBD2	TGTGCCACCAGCAGAGCGGGGACTAGCGGGGGAGAGACCCAGTACTTC	CATSRAGTSGGETQYF
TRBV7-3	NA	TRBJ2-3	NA	TGTGCCAGCAGCTTCTCTGGGGGCACTGGAGATACGCAGTATTTT	CASSFSGGTGDTQYF
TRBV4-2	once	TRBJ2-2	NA	TGTGCCAGCAGCCACTCTCCATCGGGCACCGGGGAGCTGTTTTTT	CASSHSPSGTGELFF
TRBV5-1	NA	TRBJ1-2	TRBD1	TGCGCCAGCAGCCCCAACCCAGGACAGGCGTATGGCTACACCTTC	CASSPNPGQAYGYTF
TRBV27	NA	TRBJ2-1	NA	TGTGCCAGCAGTTCCCTCCCGGTCGGGAATGAGCAGTTCTTC	CASSSLPVGNEQFF
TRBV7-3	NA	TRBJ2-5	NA	TGTGCCAGCAGCTTAGGAGGCCCAGGGACTGGGACCCAGTACTTC	CASSLGGPGTGTQYF
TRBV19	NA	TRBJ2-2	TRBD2	TGTGCCAGTAGTATCATAGCGGGGGGAAACACCGGGGAGCTGTTTTTT	CASSIIAGGNTGELFF
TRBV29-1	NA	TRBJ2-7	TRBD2	TGCAGCGTTGACGGACTAGCGGGCTCCTACGAGCAGTACTTC	CSVDGLAGSYEQYF
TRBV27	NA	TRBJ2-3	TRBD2	TGTGCCAGCAGGGGGGGGTCAGATACGCAGTATTTT	CASRGGSDTQYF
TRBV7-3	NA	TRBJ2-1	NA	TGTGCCAGCAGCTTAATTCCCGGCTACAATGAGCAGTTCTTC	CASSLIPGYNEQFF
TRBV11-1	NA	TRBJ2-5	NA	TGTGCCAGCAGCCCCGGGGGGCGATTCCGCCCCCAACAAGAGACCCAGTACTTC	CASSPGGRFRPQQETQYF
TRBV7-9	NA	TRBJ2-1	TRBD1	TGTGCCAGCAGCCCTATACAGGGGGGCTCCTACAATGAGCAGTTCTTC	CASSPIQGGSYNEQFF
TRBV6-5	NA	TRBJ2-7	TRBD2	TGTGCCAGCAGTCCTTGGAGCGGGGGGAGCCACGAGCAGTACTTC	CASSPWSGGSHEQYF
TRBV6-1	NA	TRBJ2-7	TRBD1	TGTGCCAGCAGTGAAAGGGACAGCAATTACGAGCAGTACTTC	CASSERDSNYEQYF
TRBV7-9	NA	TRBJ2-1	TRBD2	TGTGCCAGCAGCTTGACTAGCGGGGCGGTAAACAATGAGCAGTTCTTC	CASSLTSGAVNNEQFF
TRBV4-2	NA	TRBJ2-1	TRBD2	TGTGCCAGCAGCCAAGTAGCGGGCTGGCTCAATGAGCAGTTCTTC	CASSQVAGWLNEQFF
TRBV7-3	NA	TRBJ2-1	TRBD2	TGTGCCAGCAGCTCAAGCGGGGGGGATGACAATGAGCAGTTCTTC	CASSSSGGDDNEQFF
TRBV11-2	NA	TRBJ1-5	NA	TGTGCCAGCAGTTTAGCAGGGTCTGGTCAGCCCCAGCATTTT	CASSLAGSGQPQHF